This TCR beta chain was profiled in a study of T cells in Graves' hyperthyroidism and ophthalmopathy. Whole-study results and caveats: The model anticipated ophthalmopathy a median about six months pre-onset. From stable hyperthyroidism, ophthalmopathy was separated by a 13 V-J model.

Germline CDR1 is MDHEN and CDR2 is SYDVKM. J gave up 0 bases and V 7 bases, and 8 bases lay outside the gene matches. The CDR3 covers 15 residues. Amplification targeted TCR beta CDR3 regions from RNA transcripts. Using the HTBI primer set, a first-round RT-PCR was run on the TCR CDR3. MiXCR, run by TCRdb on the multiplex PCR reads, gives a single entry per CDR3 protein. The data contain some 700,000 distinct CDR3 sequences, approximately 15% of them singletons. As to this clonotype: The antigen remains unidentified.

Aged 18 to 65, the patients had hyperthyroidism that was newly diagnosed and had lasted under 2 months. Sequences were obtained from blood. The receptor was isolated from a man between 50 and 59 years old with Graves' hyperthyroidism. J is TRBJ1-1 and V is TRBV28; TRBD1 aligns across 7 bases. The CDR3 region is CASITGTAMNTEAFF. Written as DNA, the CDR3 is TGTGCCAGCATCACCGGGACAGCTATGAACACTGAAGCTTTCTTT.